This TCR beta chain was sequenced in a study of control samples from healthy donors and cancer patients. The CDR3 is 16 residues long. CDR1 is SGHRS, CDR2 YFSETQ, per germline. As regards this clone: The junction shows a germline mismatch at one end, possibly a read error.

Assay used: immunoSEQ multiplex PCR; TCRdb lists only in-frame clones, some missing. This sample has about 410,000 clones; 75% to 95% occur once, and the top ten carry more than 6%. The V call is TRBV5-1, the J call TRBJ1-4, with D tentatively TRBD1 (5 bases). Sequencing was done on a sample of PBMCs. This sequence originates from a man in his forties or fifties with head and neck cancer. This CDR3 reads CASSGGDLRGNEKLFF. CDR3 DNA sequence: TGCGCCAGCAGCGGAGGGGATTTACGGGGAAATGAAAAGCTGTTTTTT.